This T cell receptor (beta chain) was documented in a study of cytomegalovirus exposure and HLA in healthy donors. Researchers ran the PCR with 60 Vbeta and 13 Jbeta primers. Repertoires were generated with immunoSEQ multiplex PCR, while TCRdb's copy carries only in-frame clones and drops some. The table has 160,000 or so clones, over 70% seen once; the top ten hold about 1.4%. On this clone: Its antigen is not known.

Each donor's status was that of a healthy bone marrow donor. The study sampled nominally healthy donors, though unrecorded immune exposures were likely. Study-wide results and limits: In an earlier analysis, productive rearrangement rates for most beta V segments clustered near 87% or 30%.

Sequencing was carried out using PBMCs. The origin of this receptor is a woman under 30 in good health and CMV-seronegative.

CDR3 loop: CASSAGTGGTDTQYF. Here the CDR3 DNA reads TGTGCCAGCTCAGCCGGGACAGGGGGCACAGATACGCAGTATTTT. This rearrangement joins TRBV18 to TRBJ2-3; 10 bases are shared with TRBD1. The CDR3 spans 15 residues. V lost 5 bases, J lost 1 base, and 3 bases stayed unmatched. The germline CDR1 and CDR2 sequences are KGHSH and LQKENI.